The 5 T cell receptor beta chains listed next were all sequenced from one sample in a study of shared clonotypes between healthy human individuals. Naive CD8 cells lacked CD45RO and underwent positive selection for CCR7, leaving out terminally differentiated effector memory CD45RA+ cells. The assay was immunoSEQ multiplex PCR, and TCRdb's table has in-frame clones only and misses some. Among more than 550,000 clones listed, about 90% were seen once. Specimen: naive CD8+ T cells sorted from blood. The receptors originated from a man aged 30 to 45 in good health.

The chain uses TRBV27 and TRBJ2-3; D is undetermined. The CDR3 is 14 residues long. Germline V gene sequence: CDR1 MNHEY, CDR2 SMNVEV (reference sequence). V was trimmed by 3 bases and J by 2 bases, leaving 9 bases between them. The CDR3 DNA follows: TGTGCCAGCAGTTTCCTAGTGAACACAGATACGCAGTATTTT. This encodes CASSFLVNTDTQYF.

V is TRBV7-9 and J is TRBJ1-2, with D possibly matching TRBD1 (5 bases). CDR1 is SEHNR and CDR2 is FQNEAQ in the germline V gene (reference sequence). The length of the CDR3 is 14 residues. With 1 base removed from V and 0 bases from J, the gap between germline ends came to 6 bases. CDR3 sequence reads: CASSLETANYGYTF. The CDR3 DNA follows: TGTGCCAGCAGCTTAGAGACAGCTAACTATGGCTACACCTTC.

The chain uses TRBV7-9 and TRBJ2-7; 9 bases are a match to TRBD1. The germline gives CDR1 SEHNR, CDR2 FQNEAQ (reference sequence). After removal of 4 bases from V and 4 bases from J, the junction contained 8 bases not matched to a gene. This CDR3 has 15 residues. CDR3 nucleotides: TGTGCCAGCAGCTATTACGGACAGGGGTCATACGAGCAGTACTTC. It codes for CASSYYGQGSYEQYF.

The chain employs TRBV29-1 and TRBJ1-2; D is possibly TRBD1 (6 bases). CDR1 is SQVTM and CDR2 is ANQGSEA in the germline V gene. There are 11 residues in the CDR3. V was trimmed by 3 bases and J by 8 bases, leaving 10 bases between them. CDR3 sequence (DNA): TGCAGCGTTGATCAGGGGAGCGGCTACACCTTC. Protein: CSVDQGSGYTF.

The chain couples TRBV4-2 to TRBJ2-5, with D perhaps TRBD2 (5 bases). CDR1 and CDR2 from the germline V gene are LGHNA and YNFKEQ. Trimming took off 4 bases at V and 5 bases at J, with 14 bases between the two ends. This CDR3 comprises 14 residues. The CDR3 region is CASSPPGYGETQYF. The CDR3 DNA reads TGTGCCAGCAGCCCTCCGGGGTACGGCGAGACCCAGTACTTC.